Sequencing of this T cell receptor (beta chain) was carried out in a study of T cell responses to AZD1222 COVID-19 vaccine (dated by TCRdb to the early 2020s). About the full investigation: AZD1222 recipients with second doses at about 4 weeks or about 12 weeks were pooled, because spike-specific TCR depth and breadth did not differ between schedules. TCR sequencing was performed for about 250 trial participants, of whom about 200 were given two doses of AZD1222 and approximately 26 were given two doses of MenACWY control vaccine. Trial participants were enrolled into age subgroups of 18-55, 56-69 and 70-plus years, which contained approximately 150, 28 and 58 TCR-sequenced participants, respectively.

Regarding this clone: The antigen it recognizes is unknown. No base quality values were provided; no much bigger clone lies one nucleotide off.

In the paper's terms, the time point label means: baseline before first vaccination. The vaccinee samples were drawn from two UK trials, COV001 and COV002, one of which was a single-blind randomized controlled phase 2/3 trial testing AZD1222 (ChAdOx1 nCoV-19) in healthy adults. For TCRbeta chain sequencing, PBMC samples were collected from trial participants at day 0 and at day 28 after the second dose. The CDR3 regions of human TCRbeta chains were analyzed by immunosequencing. On the study's bioinformatics: Repertoire TCRs were checked for matches against a reference library of SARS-CoV-2-specific TCRs that had been generated using the MIRA antigen-specificity platform. Breadth was defined as the fraction of unique TCRs that were SARS-CoV-2-associated. Depth was defined as the fraction of total T cells that were SARS-CoV-2-associated. Using the MIRA data, every spike-specific TCR was mapped to the spike region that the TCR reacted to and assigned to either a CD4 or a CD8 class. Log10-transformed breadth and depth values were compared by one-way ANOVA with Sidak's multiple comparisons tests. The immuneACCESS repertoire file appears here via TCRdb, limited to in-frame rearrangements. These files lack a portion of the clones; in checked studies, under half of the deficit traces to unresolved V genes, and the cause of the others is not known. V, J and clone size reflect that table, while D and trimming were determined from the DNA. For this sample there are fewer than 200,000 clones; roughly 88% appear just once. The top ten clones comprise approximately 0.49% of the sample.

CDR1 is given as SGHRS and CDR2 as YFSETQ, both from the germline V gene. The CDR3 starts with the cysteine, ends with the phenylalanine, and has 16 residues. Only the CDR3 portion is preserved as DNA: 48 bases, with reading frame beginning at the first base. After removal of 0 bases from V and 5 bases from J, the junction retains 8 bases not matched to a gene. General findings and caveats noted by the study authors: Nearly half of unique spike-specific TCRs reportedly recognized epitopes outside regions mutated in the B.1.351 and B.1.1.7 variants. CD4 TCRs associated with the vaccine covered the entire spike protein, and the dominant responses were in regions 160-218 and 743-854. In the small 56-69-year group, the increase in depth fell short of significance, most likely because of low power. Conclusions about previously exposed vaccinees are limited because only five to seven AZD1222 recipients were SARS-CoV-2 seropositive at baseline. Because no day 14 peak-response samples were available, repertoires were characterized only after the peak T cell response. Participants were mostly white British, with more females than males. The authors suggested clonal diversity may have been underestimated. A significant rise in spike-specific TCR breadth and depth was observed after two AZD1222 doses relative to day 0 and relative to MenACWY recipients.

This sequence originates from an adult in good health. Specimen: peripheral blood, collected on day 0 of AZD1222 vaccination. The rearranged chain carries TRBV5-1 and TRBJ1-5; TRBD1 matches 7 bases in the middle. In nucleotides, the sequence is TGCGCCAGCAGCTTGGGTCCCGGACAGGTGGATCAGCCCCAGCATTTT. Translated, it reads CASSLGPGQVDQPQHF.